A selection of T cell receptor beta chains follows, all from one sample in a study of blood T cell repertoires in COVID-19. Clones were sequenced by immunoSEQ multiplex PCR, and TCRdb holds only the in-frame ones, with some missing. The profile shows roughly 230,000 clones, 83% of them singletons. Specimen: peripheral blood. Receptor source: a middle-aged man with active or convalescent COVID-19. CDR3s include the opening cysteine and the closing phenylalanine or tryptophan. Each record gives: V gene, J gene, CDR3 protein.

v_call: TRBV5-1; j_call: TRBJ1-1; cdr3_aa: CASRTDRGYSTEAFF
v_call: TRBV24-1; j_call: TRBJ2-1; cdr3_aa: CATSDFGGRYNNEQFF
v_call: TRBV3-1/TRBV3-2; j_call: TRBJ1-5; cdr3_aa: CASSQEGRNQPQHF
v_call: TRBV6-5; j_call: TRBJ1-2; cdr3_aa: CASSSTGGRGYTF
v_call: TRBV5-1; j_call: TRBJ2-5; cdr3_aa: CASSGRTSGRQETQYF
v_call: TRBV28; j_call: TRBJ1-2; cdr3_aa: CASSRTGGAGGYTF
v_call: TRBV4-1; j_call: TRBJ1-1; cdr3_aa: CASSQGGQYTEAFF
v_call: TRBV3-1/TRBV3-2; j_call: TRBJ1-1; cdr3_aa: CASSQGYSGVRTEAFF
v_call: TRBV30; j_call: TRBJ2-5; cdr3_aa: CAWSVTGGAETQYF
v_call: TRBV19; j_call: TRBJ1-5; cdr3_aa: CASRGTGSGNQPQHF
v_call: TRBV6-5; j_call: TRBJ2-7; cdr3_aa: CASGAGTGNPYEQYF
v_call: TRBV4-1; j_call: TRBJ2-5; cdr3_aa: CASSQDRGLAGDQETQYF
v_call: TRBV7-2; j_call: TRBJ1-5; cdr3_aa: CASSLAGLYSNQPQHF
v_call: TRBV7-9; j_call: TRBJ1-1; cdr3_aa: CASSLLEGTEAFF
v_call: TRBV11-3; j_call: TRBJ1-5; cdr3_aa: CASSSGQSRQHF
v_call: TRBV27; j_call: TRBJ1-2; cdr3_aa: CASRTDSMNGYTF
v_call: TRBV5-6; j_call: TRBJ2-1; cdr3_aa: CASSSGADEQFF
v_call: TRBV30; j_call: TRBJ2-7; cdr3_aa: CAWSLLAGGRKYF
v_call: TRBV5-4; j_call: TRBJ1-6; cdr3_aa: CASSTLGIANSPLHF
v_call: TRBV27; j_call: TRBJ1-1; cdr3_aa: CASSLSTGGTEAFF
v_call: TRBV6-5; j_call: TRBJ1-4; cdr3_aa: CASSNGGAVVEKLFF
v_call: TRBV3-1/TRBV3-2; j_call: TRBJ2-3; cdr3_aa: CASTQGAGTQYF
v_call: TRBV6-5; j_call: TRBJ1-2; cdr3_aa: CASSSSGTGVYGYTF
v_call: TRBV5-4; j_call: TRBJ2-1; cdr3_aa: CASSLETSGPQFF
v_call: TRBV6-2/TRBV6-3; j_call: TRBJ1-2; cdr3_aa: CASSDGQRGPYGYTF
v_call: TRBV5-1; j_call: TRBJ1-1; cdr3_aa: CASSSGQMNTEAFF
v_call: TRBV30; j_call: TRBJ2-6; cdr3_aa: CAWSPRQGRTGANVLTF
v_call: TRBV9; j_call: TRBJ2-7; cdr3_aa: CASSEGGTGKKQYF
v_call: TRBV5-1; j_call: TRBJ2-4; cdr3_aa: CASSPETSGVAKNIQYF
v_call: TRBV29-1; j_call: TRBJ1-4; cdr3_aa: CSGAFSNEKLFF
v_call: TRBV3-1/TRBV3-2; j_call: TRBJ1-2; cdr3_aa: CASSQERTWREKDYGYTF
v_call: TRBV5-6; j_call: TRBJ1-5; cdr3_aa: CASSLYGTLNQPQHF
v_call: TRBV24-1; j_call: TRBJ1-5; cdr3_aa: CATSDGRRTGGLGQPQHF
v_call: TRBV30; j_call: TRBJ2-3; cdr3_aa: CAWTGSAPSTDTQYF
v_call: TRBV7-8; j_call: TRBJ1-1; cdr3_aa: CASSWDRAGGNTEAFF
v_call: TRBV11-3; j_call: TRBJ1-2; cdr3_aa: CASSLDSGQFYGYTF
v_call: TRBV15; j_call: TRBJ2-3; cdr3_aa: CATSRPKRVGKRPDTQYF
v_call: TRBV30; j_call: TRBJ1-5; cdr3_aa: CAWTKWGGNQPQHF
v_call: TRBV10-3; j_call: TRBJ2-1; cdr3_aa: CAINHPGQGFNEQFF
v_call: TRBV5-1; j_call: TRBJ2-5; cdr3_aa: CASTRASGRLRETQYF
v_call: TRBV15; j_call: TRBJ1-1; cdr3_aa: CATSADRLNTEAFF